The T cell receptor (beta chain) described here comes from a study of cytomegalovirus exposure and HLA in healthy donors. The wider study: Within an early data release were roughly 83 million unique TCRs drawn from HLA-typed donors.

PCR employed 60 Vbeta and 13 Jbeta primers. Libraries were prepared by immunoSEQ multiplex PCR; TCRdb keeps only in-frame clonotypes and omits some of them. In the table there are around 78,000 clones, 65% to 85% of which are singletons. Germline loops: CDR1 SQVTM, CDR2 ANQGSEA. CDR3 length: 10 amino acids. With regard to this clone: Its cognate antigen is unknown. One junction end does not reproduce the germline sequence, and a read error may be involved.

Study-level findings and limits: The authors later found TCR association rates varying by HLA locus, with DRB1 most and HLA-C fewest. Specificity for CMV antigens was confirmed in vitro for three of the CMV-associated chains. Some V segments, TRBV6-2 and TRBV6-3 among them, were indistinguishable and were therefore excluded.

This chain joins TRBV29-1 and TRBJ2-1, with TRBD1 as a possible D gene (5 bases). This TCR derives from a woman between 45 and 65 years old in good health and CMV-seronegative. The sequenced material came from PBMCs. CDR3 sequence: CSVVGRTLVF. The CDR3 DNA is TGCAGCGTTGTGGGGCGAACGTTGGTCTTC.